Included here is one TCR beta chain sequence, with context. What it binds is not known. Germline V lookup: CDR1 MNHEY, CDR2 SMNVEV (reference sequence). V lost 3 bases and J lost 1; bases outside the gene matches: 2. This CDR3 contains 14 residues. The data were produced by immunoSEQ multiplex PCR, yet TCRdb's version contains in-frame clones alone and is incomplete. The sample contains some 50,000 clones, approximately 90% of which appear only once. The entry originates in a study of OX40 agonist ivuxolimab in advanced cancers. Study background: Across the patients, intravenous ivuxolimab was delivered every 2 weeks at 0.01 to 10 mg/kg.

Study observations and caveats: Average numbers of expanded clones were greater in CD8+ T cells than in CD4+.

The sequence was collected from an adult with an advanced solid tumor such as melanoma, head and neck, liver or kidney cancer. The gene calls are TRBV27 and TRBJ2-7; TRBD2 agrees at 8 bases. Source: CD4+ or CD8+ T cells sorted from blood, taken in a trial of the OX40 agonist ivuxolimab. CDR3 loop: CASSLGLESYEQYF. As DNA, the CDR3 is TGTGCCAGCAGTTTGGGACTAGAGTCCTACGAGCAGTACTTC.